This paragraph reports one T cell receptor beta chain. Its antigen is as yet unknown. Naive CD8+ T cells showed a CD45RO-CCR7+CD27+CD95- phenotype. This sample was taken from a study of CXCR3-negative and CXCR3-positive naive CD8 T cells. Turning to the study itself: The libraries yielded 120 million to 150 million TRB reads, about 1.5 +/- 0.3 million each. General study points: CXCR3 levels fell partly with cryopreservation; most assays relied on fresh PBMCs. Memory cells showed distinct TRBV-TRBJ patterns, while the two naive subsets matched. CXCR3-positive naive cells carried more hydrophobic TRB CDR3s than CXCR3-negative naive cells did.

Each TRB cDNA library was prepared by 5' RACE (with UMI labels). TCRdb re-called the 5' RACE reads and gives one entry per CDR3 protein, without DNA. Its listing shows tens of thousands of distinct CDR3 sequences. The CDR3 has 13 amino acids. Germline lookup yields CDR1 SQVTM and CDR2 ANQGSEA. Sequencing was done on a sample of naive CXCR3+ CD8+ T cells from blood. Subset given: CD45RO-CCR7+CD27+CD95- naive CD8+ T cells expressing CXCR3 (TNR3+). This TCR derives from a human donor in good health. Some clones in this sample may be carry-over from other donors' samples. J is TRBJ2-3 and V is TRBV29-1. CDR3 amino acids: CSVEGGLTDTQYF.